This T cell receptor beta chain was identified during a study of cytomegalovirus exposure and HLA in healthy donors. Study results and limitations: Sequencing artifact likely explains a cluster of highly shared sequence variants. Productive rates of about 90% or about 30% were seen for most TCR beta V segments in an earlier analysis. For TCR beta chains, V- and J-gene trimming was later linked to a missense DCLRE1C variant. Near-uniform donor sequencing depth was presumed by presence/absence analyses.

The CDR3 is made up of 14 amino acids. Unmatched junction bases numbered 13, after V lost 11 bases and J lost 6 bases. Germline lookup yields CDR1 MNHEY and CDR2 SVGAGI. As for this clone: What it binds is not known.

The PCR used 60 Vbeta and 13 Jbeta primers. Repertoires were generated with immunoSEQ multiplex PCR, while TCRdb's copy carries only in-frame clones and drops some. This table has 150,000 to 200,000 clones, approximately 85% appearing once. The chain uses TRBV6-5 and TRBJ2-5, with 9 bases fitting TRBD2. The sample consisted of PBMCs. This receptor was identified in a man aged 18 to 30 in good health and CMV-seropositive. DNA of the CDR3: TGTGCCCGGGCGGGGCGGGGGGGCCGAAAGACCCAGTACTTC. Translated: CARAGRGGRKTQYF.